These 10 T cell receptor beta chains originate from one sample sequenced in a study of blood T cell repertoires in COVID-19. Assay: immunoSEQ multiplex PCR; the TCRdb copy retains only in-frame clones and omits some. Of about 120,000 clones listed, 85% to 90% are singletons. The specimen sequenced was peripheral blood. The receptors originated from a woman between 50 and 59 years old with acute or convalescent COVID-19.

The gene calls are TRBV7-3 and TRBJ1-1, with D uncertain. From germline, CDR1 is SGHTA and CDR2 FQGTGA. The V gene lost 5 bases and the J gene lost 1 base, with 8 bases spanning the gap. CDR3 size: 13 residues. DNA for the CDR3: TGTGCCAGCAGCCGCAGCGAGAACACTGAAGCTTTCTTT. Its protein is CASSRSENTEAFF.

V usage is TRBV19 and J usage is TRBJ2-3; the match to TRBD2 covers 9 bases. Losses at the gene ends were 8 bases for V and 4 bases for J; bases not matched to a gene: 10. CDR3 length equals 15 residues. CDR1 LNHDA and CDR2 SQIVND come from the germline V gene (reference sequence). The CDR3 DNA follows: TGTGCCAGTTGCCTGGGGGCGGGAGGGCCAGATACGCAGTATTTT. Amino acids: CASCLGAGGPDTQYF.

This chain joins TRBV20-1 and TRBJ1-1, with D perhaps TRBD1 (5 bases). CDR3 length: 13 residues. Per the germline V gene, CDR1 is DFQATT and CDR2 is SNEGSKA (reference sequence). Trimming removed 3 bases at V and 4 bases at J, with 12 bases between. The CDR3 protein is CSASRQGPTEAFF. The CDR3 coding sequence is TGCAGTGCTAGTAGGCAGGGTCCCACTGAAGCTTTCTTT.

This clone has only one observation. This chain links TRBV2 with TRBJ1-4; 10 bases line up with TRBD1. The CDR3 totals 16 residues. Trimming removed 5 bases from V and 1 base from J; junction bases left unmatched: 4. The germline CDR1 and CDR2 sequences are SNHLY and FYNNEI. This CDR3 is CASSYGQGGTNEKLFF. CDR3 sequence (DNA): TGTGCCAGCAGTTACGGACAGGGGGGAACTAATGAAAAACTGTTTTTT.

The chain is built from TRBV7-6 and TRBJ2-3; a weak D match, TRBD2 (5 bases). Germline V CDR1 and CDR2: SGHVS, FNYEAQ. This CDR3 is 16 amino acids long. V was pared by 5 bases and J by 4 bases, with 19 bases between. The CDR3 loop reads CASSEEEGRGADTQYF. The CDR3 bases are TGTGCCAGCAGCGAAGAAGAGGGCCGAGGTGCAGATACGCAGTATTTT.

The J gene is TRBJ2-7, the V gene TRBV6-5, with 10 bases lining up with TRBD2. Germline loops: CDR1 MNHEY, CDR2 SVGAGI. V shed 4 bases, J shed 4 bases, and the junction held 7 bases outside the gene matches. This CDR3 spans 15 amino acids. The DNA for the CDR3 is TGTGCCAGCAGTTTCTTAGCGGGAGGAGGGTACGAGCAGTACTTC. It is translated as CASSFLAGGGYEQYF.

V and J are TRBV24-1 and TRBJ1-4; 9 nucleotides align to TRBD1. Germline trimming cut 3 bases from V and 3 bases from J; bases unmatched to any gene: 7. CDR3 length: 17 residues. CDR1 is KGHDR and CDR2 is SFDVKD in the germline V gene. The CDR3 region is CATSDAGTGFANEKLFF. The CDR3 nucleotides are TGTGCCACCAGTGATGCCGGGACAGGGTTTGCTAATGAAAAACTGTTTTTT.

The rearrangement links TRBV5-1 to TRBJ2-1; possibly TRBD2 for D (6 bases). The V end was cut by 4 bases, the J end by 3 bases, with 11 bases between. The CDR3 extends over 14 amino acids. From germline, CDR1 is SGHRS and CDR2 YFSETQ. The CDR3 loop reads CASSIGTGYNEQFF. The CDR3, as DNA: TGCGCCAGCAGCATAGGGACTGGCTACAATGAGCAGTTCTTC.

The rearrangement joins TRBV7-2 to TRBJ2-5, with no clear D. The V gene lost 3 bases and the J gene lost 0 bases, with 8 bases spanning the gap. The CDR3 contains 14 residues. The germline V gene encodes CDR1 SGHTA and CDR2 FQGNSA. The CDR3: CASSFSQNQETQYF. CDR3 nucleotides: TGTGCCAGCAGCTTCTCACAGAACCAAGAGACCCAGTACTTC.

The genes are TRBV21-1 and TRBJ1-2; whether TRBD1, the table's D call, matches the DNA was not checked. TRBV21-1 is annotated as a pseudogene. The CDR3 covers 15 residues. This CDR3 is CANQQLEGEDYGYTF. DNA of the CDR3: TGTGCCAACCAGCAATTGGAAGGGGAAGATTATGGCTACACCTTC.